One and the same sample provided the 19 T cell receptor delta chains below, sequenced in a study of γδ T cells in repeated Plasmodium falciparum infection. Flow sorting of PBMC yielded separate Vgamma9/Vdelta2+ and Vdelta2-negative gammadelta T cell populations for bulk repertoire analysis. TCRdb re-called the multiplex PCR reads through CATT. The sample shows some 51,000 delta-chain clones, about 2% of them seen only once. The sequenced sample was gamma-delta T cells from blood. Source of these receptors: a pool of human donors (malaria-infected and uninfected, not separated).

This clone was detected a few times. This rearrangement joins TRDV1 to TRDJ3; TRDD2 aligns across 7 bases. The J gene is absent in TCRdb and was assigned here via DNA matching to germline. The germline V gene encodes CDR1 TSWWSYY and CDR2 QGS. Trimming took 7 bases from V and 0 from J; bases not matched to a gene: 27. The CDR3 extends over 24 amino acids. CDR3 coding DNA: TGTGCTCTTGTGGTTTCCTACCCTACGGTACTGCGGATCCAAAGCTCCTGGGACACCCGACAGATGTTTTTC. It specifies CALVVSYPTVLRIQSSWDTRQMFF.

This clone turned up a few times. The translation of this DNA and the TCRdb protein of a much larger clone differ at residue 8, probably owing to a read error; the protein shown here is translated from the DNA. The chain recombines TRDV1 with TRDJ1, with 12 bases identical to TRDD3. Assignment of the J gene here rests on matching the DNA to germline, because TCRdb gives none. The germline V gene has CDR1 TSWWSYY and CDR2 QGS. This CDR3 comprises 23 residues. The J segment lost 2 bases and the V segment lost 1 base, leaving 23 bases of the junction unmatched. The CDR3 is CALGEPRPASQGYWGILTDKLIF. The CDR3 coding sequence is TGTGCTCTTGGGGAACCTCGGCCCGCCTCACAGGGATACTGGGGGATACTGACCGATAAACTCATCTTT.

This clone was found many times. This sequence may be a read error, since a much larger clone differs from it by one base. At the DNA level, this CDR3 is encoded by other sequences in the same sample as well. The V call is TRDV2, the J call TRDJ1, with 9 bases matching TRDD3. The J gene comes from matching the DNA to germline here; TCRdb lacks it. J gave up 0 bases and V 3 bases, and 13 bases lay outside the gene matches. The CDR3 extends over 18 amino acids. Germline V gives CDR1 GEAIGNYY, CDR2 EKD. The CDR3 DNA follows: TGTGCCTGTGACCATTCTTCACTGGGGGACCCGTACACCGATAAACTCATCTTT. This sequence encodes CACDHSSLGDPYTDKLIF.

At least ten counts were recorded for this clone. This chain connects TRDV1 to TRDJ1; D call uncertain. V lost 6 bases, J lost 5 bases, and 13 bases lay in between. Per the germline V gene, CDR1 is TSWWSYY and CDR2 is QGS. This CDR3 comprises 13 residues. CDR3 coding DNA: TGTGCTCTTGGTAATGTGTTTGGTGATAAACTCATCTTT. It codes for CALGNVFGDKLIF.

This clone was seen at least ten times. With a far larger clone one base away, a read error is the likely cause. Distinct nucleotide sequences in the sample also encode this CDR3. V usage is TRAV38-2/DV8 and J usage is TRDJ1; 11 bases are a match to TRDD3. No J gene was available from TCRdb, and it was assigned here by a germline match of the DNA. CDR3 length: 20 amino acids. From germline, CDR1 is TSESDYY and CDR2 QEAYKQQN. The ends lost 6 bases at V and 0 bases at J; junction bases unmatched: 19. The CDR3 coding sequence is TGTGCTTATATAGTTCTGACTGATGGGGGATACGGGCCGTACACCGATAAACTCATCTTT. Encoded protein: CAYIVLTDGGYGPYTDKLIF.

As for this clone: TCRdb records a much larger clone's protein for this DNA, with a difference at residue 7 that likely arises from a read error; the protein given is the translation of the DNA. J is TRDJ1 and V is TRDV1; no reliable D call. The CDR3 covers 13 residues. V lost 1 base to trimming and J lost 5 bases, with 8 bases between them. Germline V gene lookup returns CDR1 TSWWSYY and CDR2 QGS. CDR3 coding DNA: TGTGCTCTTGGGGAACCCACGTCTGATAAACTCATCTTT. This codes for CALGEPTSDKLIF.

As for this clone: It is likely a read error: a sequence one base away is far more abundant. Distinct nucleotide sequences in the sample also encode this CDR3. The V gene was identified as TRDV3, while no J gene was called; the table's TRDD3 call for D was not verified on the DNA. The CDR3 runs to 21 residues. Per the germline V gene, CDR1 is TVYSNPD and CDR2 is GDNSRS (reference sequence). Here the CDR3 DNA reads TGTGCCTTTCCGATCCCTCCTAAAGCTGGGGGATACGGAAAGTACACCGATAAACTAATCTTT. Its protein is CAFPIPPKAGGYGKYTDKLIF.

Note on this clone: TCRdb assigns this DNA the protein of a much larger clone, which departs from its translation at residue 8; this likely reflects a read error, and the protein shown comes from translating the DNA. CDR3 DNA sequence: TGTGCCGGAATGGGGGCTGGGAGGTACACCGATAAACTCATCTTT. As protein: CAGMGAGRYTDKLIF. This rearrangement joins TRDV3 to TRDJ1, with D perhaps matching TRDD3 (6 bases). Deletions cut 5 bases from V and 0 bases from J, with 19 bases between. Germline CDR1 is TVYSNPD and CDR2 is GDNSRS (reference sequence). This CDR3 contains 15 residues. The full variable domain, completed using reference TRDV3 and TRDJ1, is CDKVTQSSPDQTVASGSEVVLLCTYDTVYSNPDLFWYRIRPDYSFQFVFYGDNSRSEGADFTQGRFSVKHILTQKAFHLVISPVRTEDSATYYCAGMGAGRYTDKLIFGKGTRVTVEP.

This clone was recorded many times. The amino acid sequence in TCRdb belongs to a much larger clone and departs from this DNA's translation at residue 12, likely a sequencing read error; the sequence shown is translated from the DNA. V and J are TRDV2 and TRDJ1; TRDD3 agrees at 10 bases. TCRdb records no J gene; here it was assigned by comparing the DNA to germline. The junction had 10 bases not matched to a gene; V was cut back by 0 bases and J by 4 bases. Germline CDR1 is GEAIGNYY and CDR2 is EKD. The length of the CDR3 is 17 residues. The chain's CDR3 is CACDTPWVGDTFDKLIF. The CDR3 DNA sequence: TGTGCCTGTGACACCCCATGGGTGGGGGATACCTTCGATAAACTCATCTTT.

The chain joins TRDV1 to TRDJ1; 9 bases line up with TRDD3. The J gene comes from matching the DNA to germline here; TCRdb lacks it. V shed 3 bases and J 0 bases; nucleotides not matched to a gene: 11. Looked up from germline, CDR1 is TSWWSYY and CDR2 is QGS. The CDR3 has 18 amino acids. The CDR3 loop is CALGEVTGGPTYTDKLIF. DNA of the CDR3: TGTGCTCTTGGGGAGGTTACTGGGGGACCGACTTACACCGATAAACTCATCTTT.

Comment on this clone: TCRdb lists the protein of a much larger clone for this DNA, which differs at residues 4 and 7, so this is likely a read error; the protein given here is translated from the DNA itself. The J gene is TRDJ1, the V gene TRDV3, with D unresolved. TCRdb lists no J gene, so it was determined here by aligning the DNA to germline. Germline CDR1 TVYSNPD, CDR2 GDNSRS (reference sequence). The CDR3 is 13 amino acids. V lost 0 bases, J lost 0 bases, and 8 bases lay in between. The CDR3 reads CAFRLSHTDKLIF. The CDR3 DNA reads as TGTGCCTTTAGGCTTTCCCACACCGATAAACTCATCTTT.

Concerning this clone: TCRdb's protein, taken from a much larger clone, differs from this DNA's translation at residue 20, likely owing to a read error; the protein displayed comes from the DNA. This rearrangement joins TRAV38-2/DV8 to TRDJ1; 12 positions match TRDD3. TCRdb offers no J gene call, so here the DNA was matched to germline to obtain one. This CDR3 contains 26 residues. V shed 6 bases and J 3 bases; nucleotides not matched to a gene: 39. The germline V gene has CDR1 TSESDYY and CDR2 QEAYKQQN. The CDR3 region has the DNA TGTGCTTATACGGGGCCGCCCTCCACTCAGCCCCGTACTGGGGGATACCATACGACGGATCCCGATAAACTCATCTTT. Its translation: CAYTGPPSTQPRTGGYHTTDPDKLIF.

Of note for this clone: The protein TCRdb lists belongs to a much larger clone and differs from this DNA's translation at residue 18, which points to a read error; the protein shown is made from the DNA. CDR3 in DNA: TGTGCTCTTGGGGAATATCACGCCGGGGGATATAAGCCGTACACCGATAAACCCATCTTT. This gives the protein CALGEYHAGGYKPYTDKPIF. The J segment was not called; the V segment is TRDV1; the table's D call TRDD3 went unverified against the DNA. The CDR3 extends over 20 amino acids. The V gene's germline CDR1 is TSWWSYY and CDR2 QGS.

Comments on this clone: A read error likely explains why the TCRdb protein, taken from a much larger clone, differs from this DNA's translation at residue 5; the protein shown is translated from the DNA. The chain has TRDV2 and TRDJ1; 8 bases map to TRDD3. TCRdb lists no J gene, so it was determined here by aligning the DNA to germline. The CDR3 consists of 21 residues. Germline loops: CDR1 GEAIGNYY, CDR2 EKD. The trim removed 3 bases at V and 3 bases at J, leaving 26 bases unmatched. CDR3 loop: CACDPGEIYWGPTGGSDKLIF. The CDR3 coding sequence is TGTGCCTGTGACCCCGGAGAGATCTACTGGGGGCCTACGGGGGGTTCCGATAAACTCATCTTT.

This clone was seen many times. This chain links TRDV1 with TRDJ1; D possibly corresponds to TRDD3 (5 bases). TCRdb carries no J gene annotation; the J gene was assigned here by matching the DNA with germline. Germline V gene lookup returns CDR1 TSWWSYY and CDR2 QGS. V was trimmed by 1 base and J by 0 bases, leaving 27 bases between them. The CDR3 consists of 21 residues. CDR3 nucleotides: TGTGCTCTTGGGGAACCCATTCCGCCGGGGGGGGGGTCTCCGTACACCGATAAACTCATCTTT. It is translated as CALGEPIPPGGGSPYTDKLIF.

In its sample, this clone was seen many times. It differs at one base from a far larger clone, so likely a read error. Other DNA sequences in the same sample also yield this CDR3. The chain combines TRDV1 with TRDJ1; 7 positions match TRDD3. TCRdb gives no J gene; it was assigned here by matching the DNA to germline. The CDR3 has 24 amino acids. The germline CDR1 and CDR2 sequences are TSWWSYY and QGS. The CDR3 DNA is TGTGCCCTTGGGGAATACTTCGTATTTTCGGGGATAACCGTCCCAGTACACCAAGTCGATAAACTCATCTTT. Encoded protein: CALGEYFVFSGITVPVHQVDKLIF.

This clone was found a few times. A read error likely explains this, since a far larger clone differs by one base. This CDR3 is also generated by other DNA sequences in the sample. The rearrangement links TRDV1 to TRDJ1; TRDD3 agrees at 11 bases. The J gene was not available in TCRdb and was assigned here by matching the DNA to germline segments. CDR3 length: 24 amino acids. CDR1 is TSWWSYY and CDR2 is QGS in the germline V gene. The CDR3 sequence: CALGERTYPGRWGIRPLYTDKLIF. The DNA for the CDR3 is TGTGCTCTTGGGGAACGTACCTACCCCGGGAGATGGGGGATACGCCCATTGTACACTGATAAACTCATCTTT.

There are many counts of this clone. The chain has TRDV1 and TRDJ1; D is possibly TRDD3 (7 bases). The CDR3 length is 21 residues. Trimming shortened V by 3 bases and J by 1 base, and 30 bases separated the two germline ends. CDR1 TSWWSYY and CDR2 QGS come from the germline V gene. This CDR3 is CALGDHPPTGAILTGTDKLIF. CDR3 coding DNA: TGTGCTCTTGGGGACCATCCTCCTACTGGGGCAATATTGACGGGCACCGATAAACTCATCTTT.

To note about this clone: For this DNA, TCRdb reports the protein of a much larger clone, which diverges at residue 20, most likely from a read error; the protein presented here is translated directly from the DNA. No J gene was called, and the V gene is TRDV1; whether TRDD3, the table's D call, matches the DNA was not checked. The CDR3 is 21 amino acids. Germline V lookup: CDR1 TSWWSYY, CDR2 QGS. In nucleotides, the CDR3 is TGTGCTCTTGGGCCCTTCCTACGTCCCCGACTGGGGGACCCGTACACCGATAAACTCACCTTT. Translating it yields CALGPFLRPRLGDPYTDKLTF.